This TCR beta chain is drawn from a study of control samples from healthy donors and cancer patients. CDR1 and CDR2 from the germline V gene are MNHEY and SMNVEV (reference sequence). V lost 5 bases, J lost 15 bases, and 20 bases lay in between. The CDR3 runs to 13 residues. Measured with immunoSEQ multiplex PCR; TCRdb has only the in-frame clones, and not every one. There are about 410,000 clones in the sample; 90% occur only once, and 6% to 7% lies in the top ten. Sequencing was performed on PBMCs. The chain recombines TRBV27 with TRBJ1-5; D perhaps matches TRBD1 (6 bases). This clonotype originated in a man in his forties with head and neck cancer. The CDR3: CASSPSQSGQRHF. The CDR3 DNA follows: TGTGCCAGCAGTCCGAGCCAATCGGGACAAAGGCATTTT.